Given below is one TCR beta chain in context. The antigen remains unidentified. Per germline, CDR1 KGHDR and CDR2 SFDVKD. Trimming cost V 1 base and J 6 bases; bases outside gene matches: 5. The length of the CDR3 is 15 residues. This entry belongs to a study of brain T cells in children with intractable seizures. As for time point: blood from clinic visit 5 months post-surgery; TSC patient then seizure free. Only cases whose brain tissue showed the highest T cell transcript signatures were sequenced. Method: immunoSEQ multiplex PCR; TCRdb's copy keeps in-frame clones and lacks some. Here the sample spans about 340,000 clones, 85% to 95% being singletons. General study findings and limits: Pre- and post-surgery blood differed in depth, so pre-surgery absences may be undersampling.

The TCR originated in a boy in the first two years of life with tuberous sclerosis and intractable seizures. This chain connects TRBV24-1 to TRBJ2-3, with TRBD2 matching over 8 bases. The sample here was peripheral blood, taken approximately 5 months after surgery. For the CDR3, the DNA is TGTGCCACCAGTGATTTCGGGAGGGAACCTGATACGCAGTATTTT. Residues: CATSDFGREPDTQYF.